This TCR beta chain was identified in a study of OX40 agonist ivuxolimab in advanced cancers. Looking at the study overall: Ivuxolimab, which targeted the costimulatory receptor OX40 (CD134), was an agonistic, fully human IgG2 monoclonal antibody. Intravenous ivuxolimab was administered to patients every 2 weeks at six dose levels: 0.01, 0.1, 0.3, 1.5, 3 and 10 mg/kg. Of the approximately 50 patients in dose escalation, about 19 had hepatocellular carcinoma, some 15 had melanoma, 9 had renal cell carcinoma and 9 had head and neck cancer. The dose-escalation cohort was around 83% male with a mean age of approximately 60 years, ranging from roughly 20 to 80. Patients were allowed to have had prior anti-PD-1, anti-PD-L1 or anti-CTLA-4 therapy, and 30% to 40% of the dose-escalation patients had previously received checkpoint inhibitors. Partial responses were achieved by three dose-escalation patients, of whom one had hepatocellular carcinoma and two had cutaneous melanoma. Peripheral TCRbeta sequencing was intended to test whether TCR sequence diversity was altered and clonal T-cell expansion was caused by ivuxolimab. The paper reports the monotherapy dose-escalation portion (N ≈ 52 patients) of the phase I ivuxolimab trial.

The trial excluded patients who had a history of autoimmune disease or were on systemic immunosuppression. Peripheral blood for TCR sequencing was drawn from every dose cohort at baseline, at cycle 4 day 1 and at cycle 7 day 1. Samples came from an open-label, multicenter, first-in-human phase I dose-escalation trial of ivuxolimab. The trial enrolled adults with locally advanced or metastatic head and neck squamous cell, hepatocellular, melanoma or renal cell carcinoma. Before TCR sequencing, CD4+ and CD8+ T cells were separately sorted from peripheral blood. The investigation overall reported the following: In partial responders in the 0.1-3.0 mg/kg groups, normalized peripheral clonal expansion was found to be among the lowest, especially among CD8+ T cells. After ivuxolimab, CD8+ T cells had more expanded clones than CD4+ T cells on average. Low levels of normalized T-cell clonal expansion were also seen in some patients who did not respond. Antigen specificity was not determined for the clonally expanded peripheral T cells. Clonal expansion of both CD4+ and CD8+ blood T cells was observed from baseline to week 6 at doses 0.1 to 3.0 mg/kg.

Based on the germline V gene (reference sequence), the CDR1 and CDR2 sequences are MNHEY and SMNVEV. The germline V end is reduced by 1 base and the J end by 8 bases; junction bases left unmatched: 13. The CDR3 runs 17 residues from the cysteine to the phenylalanine. The entry retains the CDR3 DNA only, 51 bases that are in frame from base 1. Worth noting for this clone: This clone's antigen is unknown. Base qualities were left out, and no much larger clone turns up one base away.

To sequence the TCRbeta CDR3 region, genomic DNA was isolated from the sorted cells. The immunoSEQ Assay was used to sequence the TCRbeta CDR3 regions. TCRdb took this table from immuneACCESS and kept in-frame rearrangements with V and J called. Such tables lack part of the clones; where checked against another copy, unresolved V genes explain under half of the gap, and the rest is unexplained. Here the sample has around 70,000 clones; over 75% occur a single time. Of the sample, roughly 0.89% falls within the top ten clones. The rearrangement combines TRBV27 with TRBJ2-1, and 8 junctional nucleotides match TRBD2. The sample here was CD4+ or CD8+ T cells sorted from blood, taken in a trial of the OX40 agonist ivuxolimab. The sequence was obtained from an adult with an advanced solid tumor such as melanoma, head and neck, liver or kidney cancer. The DNA sequence is given as TGTGCCAGCAGTTTATTAGGGACTAGTAAAAAAGTCGATGAGCAGTTCTTC. It is translated as CASSLLGTSKKVDEQFF.